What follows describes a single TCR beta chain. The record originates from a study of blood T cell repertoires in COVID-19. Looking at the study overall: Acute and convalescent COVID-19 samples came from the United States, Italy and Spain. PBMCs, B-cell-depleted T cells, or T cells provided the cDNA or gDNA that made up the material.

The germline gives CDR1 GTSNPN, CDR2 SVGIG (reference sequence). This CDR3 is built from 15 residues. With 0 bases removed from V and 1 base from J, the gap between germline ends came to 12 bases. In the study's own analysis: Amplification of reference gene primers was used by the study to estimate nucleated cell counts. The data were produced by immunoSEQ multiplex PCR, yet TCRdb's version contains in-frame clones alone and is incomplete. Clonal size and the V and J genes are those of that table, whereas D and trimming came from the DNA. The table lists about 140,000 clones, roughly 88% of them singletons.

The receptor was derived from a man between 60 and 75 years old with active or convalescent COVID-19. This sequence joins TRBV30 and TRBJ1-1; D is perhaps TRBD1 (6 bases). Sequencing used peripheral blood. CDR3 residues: CAWSVPLRGNTEAFF. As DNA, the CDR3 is TGTGCCTGGAGTGTACCCCTCAGGGGGAACACTGAAGCTTTCTTT. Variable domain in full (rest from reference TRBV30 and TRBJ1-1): SQTIHQWPATLVQPVGSPLSLECTVEGTSNPNLYWYRQAAGRGLQLLFYSVGIGQISSEVPQNLSASRPQDRQFILSSKKLLLSDSGFYLCAWSVPLRGNTEAFFGQGTRLTVV.